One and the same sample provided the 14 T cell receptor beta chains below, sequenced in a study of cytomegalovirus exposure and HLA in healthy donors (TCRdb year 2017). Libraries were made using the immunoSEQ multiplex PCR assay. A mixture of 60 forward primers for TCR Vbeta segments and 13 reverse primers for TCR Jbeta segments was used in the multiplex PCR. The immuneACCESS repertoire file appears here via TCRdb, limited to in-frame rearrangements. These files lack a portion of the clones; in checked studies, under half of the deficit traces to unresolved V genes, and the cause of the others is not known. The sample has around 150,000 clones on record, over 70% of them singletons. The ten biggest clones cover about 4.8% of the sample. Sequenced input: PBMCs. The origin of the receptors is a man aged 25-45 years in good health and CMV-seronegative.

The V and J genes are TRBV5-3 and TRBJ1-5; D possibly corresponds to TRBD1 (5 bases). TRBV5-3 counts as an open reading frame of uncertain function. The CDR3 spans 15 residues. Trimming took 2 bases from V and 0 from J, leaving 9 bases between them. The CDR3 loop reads CARSFQGPSNQPQHF. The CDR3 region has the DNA TGTGCCAGAAGCTTCCAGGGCCCTAGCAATCAGCCCCAGCATTTT.

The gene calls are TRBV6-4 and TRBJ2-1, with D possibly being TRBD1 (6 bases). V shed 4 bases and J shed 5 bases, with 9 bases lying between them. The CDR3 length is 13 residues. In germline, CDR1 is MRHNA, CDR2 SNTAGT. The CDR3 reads CASSADSHNEQFF. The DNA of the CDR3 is TGTGCCAGCAGTGCGGACAGTCACAATGAGCAGTTCTTC.

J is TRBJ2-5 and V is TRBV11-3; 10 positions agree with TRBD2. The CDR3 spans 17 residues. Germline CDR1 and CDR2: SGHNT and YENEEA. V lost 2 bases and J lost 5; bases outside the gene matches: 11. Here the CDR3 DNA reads TGTGCCAGCAGCTTAATAACTAGCGGGAATACGCGGGAGACCCAGTACTTC. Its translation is CASSLITSGNTRETQYF.

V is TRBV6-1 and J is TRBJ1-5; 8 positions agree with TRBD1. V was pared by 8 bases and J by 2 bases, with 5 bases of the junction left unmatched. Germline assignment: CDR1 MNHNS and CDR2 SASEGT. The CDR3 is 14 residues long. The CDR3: CASRPTGGNQPQHF. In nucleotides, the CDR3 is TGTGCCAGCCGTCCGACAGGGGGCAATCAGCCCCAGCATTTT.

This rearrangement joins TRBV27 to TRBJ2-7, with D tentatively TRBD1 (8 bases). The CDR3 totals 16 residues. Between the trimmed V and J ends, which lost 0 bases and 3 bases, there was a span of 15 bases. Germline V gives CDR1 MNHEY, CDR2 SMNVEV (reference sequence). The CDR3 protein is CASSLSRQGRDYEQYF. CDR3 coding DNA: TGTGCCAGCAGTTTATCTCGACAGGGGAGGGACTACGAGCAGTACTTC.

The CDR3 DNA follows: TGTGCCAGCAGCTTAGCTGGGGGGGTAAACACCATATATTTT. Translated: CASSLAGGVNTIYF. This chain connects TRBV7-8 to TRBJ1-3, with D possibly matching TRBD1 (5 bases). V lost 0 bases and J 6 bases, leaving 9 bases between the germline ends. Germline V gives CDR1 SGHVS, CDR2 FQNEAQ. The CDR3 extends over 14 amino acids.

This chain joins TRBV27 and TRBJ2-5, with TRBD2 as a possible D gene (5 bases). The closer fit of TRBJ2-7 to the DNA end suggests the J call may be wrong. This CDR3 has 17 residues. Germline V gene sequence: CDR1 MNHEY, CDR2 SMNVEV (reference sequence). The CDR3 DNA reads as TGTGCCAGCAGTTTCCTCCCCCTTCGGGGTGGTACCTACGAGCAGTACTTC. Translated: CASSFLPLRGGTYEQYF.

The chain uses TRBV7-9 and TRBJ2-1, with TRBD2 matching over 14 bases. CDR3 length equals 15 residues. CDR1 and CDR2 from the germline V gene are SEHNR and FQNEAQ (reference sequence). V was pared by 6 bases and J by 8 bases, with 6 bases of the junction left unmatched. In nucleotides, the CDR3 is TGTGCCAGCAGGAAGACTAGCGGGAGGGGGGATGAGCAGTTCTTC. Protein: CASRKTSGRGDEQFF.

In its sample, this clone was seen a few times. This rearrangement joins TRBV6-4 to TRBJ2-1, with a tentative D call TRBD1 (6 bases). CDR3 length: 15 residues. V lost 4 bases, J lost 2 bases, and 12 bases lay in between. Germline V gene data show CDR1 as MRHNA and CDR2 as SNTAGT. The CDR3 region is CASSVGRDTYNEQFF. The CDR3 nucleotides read TGTGCCAGCAGTGTGGGCAGGGACACCTACAATGAGCAGTTCTTC.

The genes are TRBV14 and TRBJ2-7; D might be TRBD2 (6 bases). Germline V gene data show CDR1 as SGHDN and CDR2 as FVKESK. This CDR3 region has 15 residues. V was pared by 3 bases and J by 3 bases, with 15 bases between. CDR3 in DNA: TGTGCCAGCAGCCACGGGACTCTGTACTTCTACGAGCAGTACTTC. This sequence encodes CASSHGTLYFYEQYF.

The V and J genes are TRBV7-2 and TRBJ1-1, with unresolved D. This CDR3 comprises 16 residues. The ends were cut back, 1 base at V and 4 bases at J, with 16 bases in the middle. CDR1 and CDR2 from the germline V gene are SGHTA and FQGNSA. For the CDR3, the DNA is TGTGCCAGCAGCTTAGAAGTAGGTAGGAGGATCACTGAAGCTTTCTTT. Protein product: CASSLEVGRRITEAFF.

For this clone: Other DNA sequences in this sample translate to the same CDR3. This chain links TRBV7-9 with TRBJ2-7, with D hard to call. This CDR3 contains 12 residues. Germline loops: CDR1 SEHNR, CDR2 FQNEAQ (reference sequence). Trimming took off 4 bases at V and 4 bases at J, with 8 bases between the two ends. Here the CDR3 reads CASSSGVYEQYF. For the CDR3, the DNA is TGTGCCAGCAGCTCCGGAGTATACGAGCAGTACTTC.

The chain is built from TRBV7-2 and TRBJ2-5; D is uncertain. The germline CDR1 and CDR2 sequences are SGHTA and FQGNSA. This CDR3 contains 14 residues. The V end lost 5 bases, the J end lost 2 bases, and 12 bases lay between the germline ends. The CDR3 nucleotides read TGTGCCAGCAGCAATAGCCGATCGCAAGAGACCCAGTACTTC. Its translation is CASSNSRSQETQYF.

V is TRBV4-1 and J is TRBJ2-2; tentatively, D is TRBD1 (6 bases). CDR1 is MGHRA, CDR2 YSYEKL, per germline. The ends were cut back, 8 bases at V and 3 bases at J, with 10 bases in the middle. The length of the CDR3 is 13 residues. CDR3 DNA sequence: TGCGCCAGCGGGGGCAGGGACACCGGGGAGCTGTTTTTT. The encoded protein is CASGGRDTGELFF.